The clone carrying this T cell receptor beta chain has a handful of counts. Its antigen is still unknown. V lost 4 bases, J lost 3 bases, and 7 bases lay in between. The CDR3 runs 13 residues. Germline-derived CDR1 and CDR2 are SGHRS and YFSETQ. This record comes from a study of T-cell reconstitution after alpha-beta-depleted transplantation in children. Study findings and constraints: Surviving recipient cells, namely T cells and thymic progenitors, were the source of high day-60 TCRbeta diversity in some patients. About two months after transplant, alpha-beta T cells reportedly came from several hundred expanded graft clones. Diversity and T-cell counts at one year after transplant derived mostly from new T cells.

Library preparation (for TCRbeta) was performed with unique molecular identifiers. One entry per CDR3 protein results from TCRdb running MiXCR on the PCR reads. The table shows about a million distinct CDR3 sequences, with under 30% occurring only once. The source material was PBMCs, mostly from graft donor cells, sampled 360 days after TCRalphabeta/CD19-depleted stem cell transplant. The sequence was collected from a boy younger than two who had a stem cell transplant for SCID, so the T cells may come from the graft donor. The V gene is TRBV5-1, the J gene TRBJ2-2, with D unresolved. The CDR3 region is CASSHDYTGELFF. The CDR3, as DNA: TGCGCCAGCAGCCATGATTACACCGGGGAGCTGTTTTTT.